These 26 T cell receptor beta chains originate from one sample sequenced in a study of tumor-infiltrating lymphocytes in oesophageal squamous cell carcinoma. Via MiXCR, TCRdb re-called the PCR reads, giving one row per CDR3 protein. The data hold around 12,000 distinct CDR3 sequences, with roughly three fifths observed a single time. The material sequenced was esophageal tumor tissue. The receptor source for this set is a female donor with esophageal squamous cell carcinoma.

V and J are TRBV12-3 or TRBV12-4 and TRBJ2-1, with TRBD1 identical over 8 bases. The CDR3 is 14 amino acids. The trim removed 2 bases at V and 10 bases at J, leaving 7 bases unmatched. CDR3 in amino acids: CASSLFQGAYEQFF. CDR3 DNA sequence: TGTGCCAGCAGTTTATTCCAGGGGGCCTACGAGCAGTTCTTC.

V and J are TRBV6-2 or TRBV6-3 and TRBJ2-7; D may correspond to TRBD1 or TRBD2 (5 bases each). The DNA end favors TRBJ2-5, so the J call may be wrong. From germline, CDR1 is MNHEY and CDR2 SVGEGT. The CDR3 length is 14 residues. DNA of the CDR3: TGTGCCAGCAGTTCCGGGGCCGAAGGGGAGACCCAGTACTTC. Its translation is CASSSGAEGETQYF.

V is TRBV7-6 and J is TRBJ1-1; D is unclear. CDR1 is SGHVS and CDR2 is FNYEAQ in the germline V gene. The CDR3 runs to 15 residues. Trimming stripped 2 bases from V and 3 bases from J, with 13 bases between. As DNA, the CDR3 is TGTGCCAGCAGCTTATCCACTCAGTTGGACACTGAAGCTTTCTTT. It yields the protein CASSLSTQLDTEAFF.

For this clonotype: The junction departs from the called germline gene at one end, perhaps through a read error. The chain uses TRBV7-6 and TRBJ2-3; maybe TRBD1 (8 bases). The J call may be faulty, since TRBJ2-5 better matches the DNA end. Looked up from germline, CDR1 is SGHVS and CDR2 is FNYEAQ. CDR3 length equals 13 residues. CDR3 nucleotides: TGTGCTAGCAGCGGGACAGGTGGAGAGACCCAGTACTTC. This translates into CASSGTGGETQYF.

For the CDR3, the DNA is TGTGCCAGCAGCTTATTGACAGGGGGGAAACTGTATTTT. It codes for CASSLLTGGKLYF. The rearrangement uses TRBV7-8 and TRBJ2-3; 9 nucleotides align to TRBD1. This CDR3 has 13 amino acids. Germline-derived CDR1 and CDR2 are SGHVS and FQNEAQ. The V and J ends lost 2 bases and 14 bases, in that order; junction bases with no gene match: 8.

This clonotype is judged medium-sized. V gene TRBV6-1 combines with J gene TRBJ2-6; 8 positions agree with TRBD1. CDR1 is MNHNS and CDR2 is SASEGT in the germline V gene. The ends lost 5 bases at V and 0 bases at J; junction bases unmatched: 15. CDR3 length: 20 residues. Written as DNA, the CDR3 is TGTGCCAGCAGTTGGGACAGGAGTAAACCAACAAACTCTGGGGCCAACGTCCTGACTTTC. Translation: CASSWDRSKPTNSGANVLTF.

This chain uses TRBV11-1 with TRBJ1-3, with D possibly TRBD1 on 6 matching bases. V was pared by 6 bases and J by 2 bases, with 14 bases between. Germline V gene lookup returns CDR1 SGHAT and CDR2 FQDESV (reference sequence). This CDR3 is 15 amino acids long. Written as DNA, the CDR3 is TGTGCCAGCAGGACCACAGGGACGACTGGAAACACCATATATTTT. It encodes CASRTTGTTGNTIYF.

This chain links TRBV7-2 with TRBJ2-7, with D possibly being TRBD2 (7 bases). CDR1 and CDR2 (germline): SGHTA, FQGNSA. CDR3 length: 16 residues. V lost 6 bases to trimming and J lost 10 bases, with 28 bases between them. The DNA of the CDR3 is TGTGCCAGCAGTCTACGCCGGGGGGCACCCCAGGGAGGCCAGTACTTC. Amino acids: CASSLRRGAPQGGQYF.

In this sample, this clonotype is medium-sized (0.01 to 0.1%). The gene calls are TRBV6-1 and TRBJ2-3, with unresolved D. This CDR3 is 14 amino acids long. Trimming cost V 7 bases and J 3 bases, with 14 bases left between them. The germline CDR1 and CDR2 sequences are MNHNS and SASEGT. This CDR3 is CASTHSWDTDTQYF. In nucleotides, the CDR3 is TGTGCCAGCACCCACTCGTGGGATACAGATACGCAGTATTTT.

This clonotype was counted only a few times. The V gene is TRBV7-3, the J gene TRBJ2-5; tentatively, D is TRBD2 (5 bases). Germline V gives CDR1 SGHTA, CDR2 FQGTGA. V lost 0 bases to trimming and J lost 11 bases, with 16 bases between them. The CDR3 spans 14 residues. CDR3 DNA sequence: TGTGCCAGCAGCTTAACTGCAGACTACAATGAGCAGTACTTC. It specifies CASSLTADYNEQYF.

This rearrangement joins TRBV7-2 to TRBJ2-1; 8 bases fit TRBD2. This CDR3 has 16 amino acids. The germline gives CDR1 SGHTA, CDR2 FQGNSA. V gave up 0 bases and J gave up 9 bases; unmatched junction bases: 10. CDR3 bases: TGTGCCAGCAGCTTAGCGGGTCCGGGACTAGGAGGTGAGCAGTTCTTC. It translates to CASSLAGPGLGGEQFF.

This clonotype was seen only a few times. The junction departs from the called germline gene at one end, perhaps through a read error. The J gene is TRBJ2-7, the V gene TRBV7-6, with 9 bases matching TRBD2. The DNA end is more similar to TRBJ2-1, so the J call may be wrong. Germline assignment: CDR1 SGHVS and CDR2 FNYEAQ. This CDR3 has 15 residues. The CDR3 region is CASSPSSGNRGEQFF. The CDR3 DNA is TGTGCTAGCAGCCCCTCTAGCGGGAATAGGGGTGAGCAGTTCTTC.

The CDR3 sequence is CASSDRIIGEQYF. In nucleotides, the CDR3 is TGTGCCAGCAGTGATAGGATTATCGGTGAGCAGTACTTC. The chain recombines TRBV6-6 with TRBJ2-5; D gene unclear. V lost 5 bases and J lost 11, with 18 bases in between. The germline gives CDR1 MNHNY, CDR2 SVGAGI (reference sequence). The CDR3 extends over 13 amino acids.

Only a few counts were recorded for this clonotype. The CDR3 ends on some other residue instead of the conserved phenylalanine or tryptophan, so this is likely a read error. Because the CDR3's place on the DNA is in doubt, the DNA is left out and the CDR3 is given as listed by TCRdb. The chain is built from TRBV6-6 and TRBJ2-2; the table's D call, TRBD2, was not checked against the DNA. The CDR3 extends over 9 residues, inclusive of both ends. From germline, CDR1 is MNHNY and CDR2 SVGAGI (reference sequence). The CDR3 sequence: CASSYSGLA.

The chain has TRBV5-1 and TRBJ2-3; 11 nucleotides line up with TRBD1. V lost 7 bases and J lost 4; bases outside the gene matches: 11. CDR1 SGHRS and CDR2 YFSETQ come from the germline V gene. The CDR3 runs 16 residues. The CDR3 protein is CASSNSDRGLADTQYF. The CDR3 nucleotides are TGCGCCAGCTCGAATTCGGACAGGGGGCTGGCAGATACGCAGTATTTT.

V usage is TRBV11-2 and J usage is TRBJ2-5; D gene ambiguous. Near its end, the DNA agrees better with TRBJ2-1, so the J call may be wrong. Germline CDR1 SGHAT, CDR2 FQNNGV. This CDR3 contains 15 residues. The CDR3 loop is CASSLDDGTEFEQFF. CDR3 in DNA: TGTGCCAGCAGCTTAGATGACGGAACCGAGTTTGAGCAGTTCTTC.

The CDR3: CASSFKYEQYF. As DNA, the CDR3 is TGTGCCAGCAGCTTTAAGTACGAGCAGTACTTC. The rearrangement uses TRBV7-8 and TRBJ2-7; D is uncertain. The V gene's germline CDR1 is SGHVS and CDR2 FQNEAQ. CDR3 length equals 11 residues. V lost 3 bases and J lost 4, with 4 bases in between.

This clonotype was seen once. The V call is TRBV7-9, the J call TRBJ2-3; 7 bases are a match to TRBD2. V shed 3 bases, J shed 1 base, and the junction held 1 base outside the gene matches. CDR1 and CDR2 (germline): SEHNR, FQNEAQ (reference sequence). CDR3 length equals 14 residues. CDR3 bases: TGTGCCAGCAGCTTGAGCGGGGGCACAGATACGCAGTATTTT. Its protein is CASSLSGGTDTQYF.

This clonotype was counted only a few times. The chain uses TRBV7-9 and TRBJ2-7; D gene ambiguous. Germline V gene data show CDR1 as SEHNR and CDR2 as FQNEAQ (reference sequence). This CDR3 comprises 12 residues. Trimming pared 2 bases from V and 3 bases from J, leaving 5 bases between. CDR3 residues: CASSLSNYEQYF. CDR3 coding DNA: TGTGCCAGCAGCTTATCGAACTACGAGCAGTACTTC.

This clonotype has just a few counts. This chain joins TRBV12-3 or TRBV12-4 and TRBJ1-1; TRBD1 is a possible D gene (6 bases). V lost 6 bases to trimming and J lost 1 base, with 21 bases between them. The CDR3 is 17 residues long. The CDR3 nucleotides read TGTGCCAGCAGCCAGATCCCCCCAGGGGCGGGGAACACTGAAGCTTTCTTT. The encoded protein is CASSQIPPGAGNTEAFF.

This clonotype was observed a few times. V usage is TRBV6-1 and J usage is TRBJ1-6; D ambiguous. The CDR3 contains 18 residues. Looked up from germline, CDR1 is MNHNS and CDR2 is SASEGT. With 4 bases removed from V and 0 bases from J, the gap between germline ends came to 16 bases. CDR3 sequence reads: CASSAMIIYSSYNSPLHF. The DNA for the CDR3 is TGTGCCAGCAGTGCAATGATAATTTATAGCTCCTATAATTCACCCCTCCACTTT.

At least ten counts were recorded for this clonotype. The gene calls are TRBV6-2 or TRBV6-3 and TRBJ1-2; the D gene is possibly TRBD1 (6 bases). The CDR3 spans 14 residues. The V gene lost 2 bases and the J gene lost 6 bases, with 13 bases spanning the gap. CDR1 MNHEY and CDR2 SVGEGT come from the germline V gene. Here the CDR3 DNA reads TGTGCCAGCAGTTACGACGGACAGTATAATGGCTACACCTTC. Protein product: CASSYDGQYNGYTF.

This clonotype was picked up many times. The genes are TRBV5-4 and TRBJ2-7; D gene ambiguous. The CDR3 consists of 13 residues. The V gene's germline CDR1 is SGHNT and CDR2 YYREEE (reference sequence). V dropped 4 bases and J dropped 4 bases, with 12 bases sitting between them. This chain's CDR3 is CASSLPDGYEQYF. DNA for the CDR3: TGTGCCAGCAGCCTCCCGGACGGTTACGAGCAGTACTTC.

This chain joins TRBV5-1 and TRBJ2-3; 10 bases fit TRBD2. This CDR3 is 16 amino acids long. In germline, CDR1 is SGHRS, CDR2 YFSETQ. The V segment lost 4 bases and the J segment 4 bases; nucleotides outside the gene matches: 9. Here the CDR3 reads CASSPTSGGASDTQYF. As DNA, the CDR3 is TGCGCCAGCAGCCCCACCAGCGGGGGGGCCTCAGATACGCAGTATTTT. Variable domain in full (rest from reference TRBV5-1 and TRBJ2-3): KAGVTQTPRYLIKTRGQQVTLSCSPISGHRSVSWYQQTPGQGLQFLFEYFSETQRNKGNFPGRFSGRQFSNSRSEMNVSTLELGDSALYLCASSPTSGGASDTQYFGPGTRLTVL.

V is TRBV7-2 and J is TRBJ2-5; D might be TRBD2 (5 bases). The J call is in doubt because the DNA end fits TRBJ2-7 better. The germline gives CDR1 SGHTA, CDR2 FQGNSA. The CDR3 spans 15 residues. CDR3 nucleotide sequence: TGTGCCAGCAGCTACCCTGAGGGATCAGGCTACGAGCAGTACTTC. Its translation: CASSYPEGSGYEQYF.

This clonotype showed up just a few times. This chain connects TRBV6-1 to TRBJ2-1; D is undetermined. The germline V gene has CDR1 MNHNS and CDR2 SASEGT. V was shortened by 4 bases and J by 8 bases, with 15 bases between the two germline ends. There are 14 residues in the CDR3. The CDR3 region has the DNA TGTGCCAGCAGTGCGACCTACAGTAACCATGAGCAGTTCTTC. It encodes CASSATYSNHEQFF.